The subject of this entry is one T cell receptor (beta chain). These data originate in a study of blood T cell repertoires in COVID-19. From germline, CDR1 is SGHKS and CDR2 YYEKEE (reference sequence). The CDR3 consists of 13 residues. V lost 4 bases and J lost 9; bases outside the gene matches: 6. The repertoire was sequenced with immunoSEQ multiplex PCR; TCRdb's copy has only in-frame clones and lacks some. The sample records about 140,000 clones, approximately 80% being singletons. The V gene is TRBV5-5, the J gene TRBJ1-5; 8 positions match TRBD1. The receptor's source is a human donor in a cohort sampled during active COVID-19. The sample consisted of peripheral blood. CDR3: CASSVQGARPQHF. CDR3 DNA sequence: TGTGCCAGCAGCGTCCAGGGGGCTAGGCCCCAGCATTTT.